This T cell receptor beta chain was identified in a study of T cell repertoires in cytomegalovirus infection. Overall study: Well-studied HLA-B-restricted epitopes and recently identified HLA-C-restricted epitopes of CMV were both used in the study. Both CMV infection and a matching HLA type were indicated by public TCR beta signatures.

TCRdb re-analysed the reads in MiXCR, keeping a single row per CDR3 protein. The profile shows 40,000 to 60,000 distinct CDR3 sequences, 20% to 25% of them singletons. This clonotype turned up a few times. Antigen unknown. Study-wide findings and caveats: HLA-C-restricted CMV clonotypes gave the most frequent clonotype in two of eight donors. Cumulative frequency of public TCR beta families picked out carriers of CMV plus the relevant HLA.

V was shortened by 4 bases and J by 3 bases, with 9 bases between the two germline ends. Germline V lookup: CDR1 MNHGY, CDR2 SAAAGT. The CDR3 contains 13 residues. J is TRBJ1-1 and V is TRBV6-8; D is undetermined. Material: CD8+ T cells from cultured PBMCs, obtained from culture after CMV antigen stimulation. The clonotype originates from a human donor in good health (CMV status not recorded). Some clones in this sample may be carry-over from other donors' samples. The CDR3 loop reads CASSSREDTEAFF. DNA for the CDR3: TGTGCCAGCAGTTCCCGCGAGGACACTGAAGCTTTCTTT.